The rows below give T cell receptor beta chains drawn from one sample of a study of blood T cell repertoires in COVID-19. TCRdb keeps only in-frame clones here, not all; method: immunoSEQ multiplex PCR. The data show some 240,000 clones, with about 79% seen just once and 1.2% to 1.5% held by the top ten. The sample taken for sequencing was peripheral blood. Receptors were obtained from a woman between 40 and 50 years old who had recovered from COVID-19. CDR3s include the opening cysteine and the closing phenylalanine or tryptophan. The order of the fields is V gene, J gene, D gene, CDR3 DNA, CDR3 protein. The D gene is left open where the match is weak.

TRBV5-6	TRBJ2-4	-	TGTGCCAGCAGCTTGGTTGATAGCAACATTCAGTACTTC	CASSLVDSNIQYF
TRBV5-6	TRBJ1-1	TRBD1	TGTGCCAGCCGAAAATCGACAGGGTTGCCTGAAGCTTTCTTT	CASRKSTGLPEAFF
TRBV9	TRBJ2-5	TRBD2	TGTGCCAGCAGCAGAGGGACTAGCTCAGAGACCCAGTACTTC	CASSRGTSSETQYF
TRBV6-5	TRBJ2-1	TRBD1	TGTGCCAGCAGGGGAACAGGGGGATTATACAATGAGCAGTTCTTC	CASRGTGGLYNEQFF
TRBV7-9	TRBJ2-1	TRBD2	TGTGCCAGCAGCCCCCGGACTAGCCGGGCCCCGGAGCAGTTCTTC	CASSPRTSRAPEQFF
TRBV28	TRBJ2-1	TRBD1	TGTGCCAGCAGTTTCCCGGGACAGGGGAACCATGAGCAGTTCTTC	CASSFPGQGNHEQFF
TRBV4-3	TRBJ2-7	TRBD2	TGCGCCAGCAGCCAAGAATCAACGTGGACTAGCGGGGCTTTAAACTACGAGCAGTACTTC	CASSQESTWTSGALNYEQYF
TRBV3-1/TRBV3-2	TRBJ2-5	-	TGTGCCAGCAGCCAGGGGGGAGGTGAGGAGACCCAGTACTTC	CASSQGGGEETQYF
TRBV5-6	TRBJ2-3	-	TGTGCCAGCAGCTTAACAGGAAGCACAGATACGCAGTATTTT	CASSLTGSTDTQYF
TRBV12-3/TRBV12-4	TRBJ2-7	-	TGTGCCAGCAGCTACGGGAACCCCAGCGAGCAGTACTTC	CASSYGNPSEQYF
TRBV6-6	TRBJ2-2	-	TGTGCCAGCGCCCGGACAGCGAACACCGGGGAGCTGTTTTTT	CASARTANTGELFF